The rows below give T cell receptor beta chains drawn from one sample of a study of cytomegalovirus exposure and HLA in healthy donors. Measured with immunoSEQ multiplex PCR; TCRdb has only the in-frame clones, and not every one. The sample lists 140,000 to 150,000 clones, 70% to 85% occurring once. Material: PBMCs. Receptors were obtained from a woman aged 55-75 years in good health and CMV-seropositive. Each CDR3 is given with its conserved first and last residue.

v_gene	j_gene	CDR3aa
TRBV10-3	TRBJ2-7	CATSRAGVNEQYF
TRBV6-6	TRBJ2-1	CASRSLTDNEQFF
TRBV5-6	TRBJ2-3	CASSRPPSTMTDTQYF
TRBV6-6	TRBJ1-5	CASSRDRGIGPQHF
TRBV9	TRBJ2-5	CASSTLGGREETQYF
TRBV5-1	TRBJ2-3	CASSSGSGNTDTQYF
TRBV5-4	TRBJ2-7	CASSSRGVSYEQYF
TRBV7-8	TRBJ2-7	CASSLAKPRDRYEQYF
TRBV5-6	TRBJ2-1	CASSLGLTGQFF
TRBV7-3	TRBJ2-1	CASSAPGRGVQFF
TRBV18	TRBJ2-7	CASSPGHNSYEQYF
TRBV5-1	TRBJ2-7	CASSPGQTSGNWGEQYF
TRBV9	TRBJ2-3	CASSVSPLAGVTDTQYF
TRBV27	TRBJ2-7	CASLGLAGGTEQYF
TRBV7-2	TRBJ2-7	CASSFSGSHEQYF
TRBV11-2	TRBJ2-7	CASSPVSLRAYEQYF
TRBV7-9	TRBJ2-7	CASSGGFLAGGEQYF
TRBV5-6	TRBJ2-7	CASSRTLTGYEQYF
TRBV10-3	TRBJ2-7	CAISLRQDRGLEQYF
TRBV7-2	TRBJ2-1	CASDRTSGMSEQFF
TRBV15	TRBJ2-7	CATSVGLAGGDEQYF
TRBV2	TRBJ2-7	CASREAGREQYF
TRBV27	TRBJ2-5	CASSETWDSQETQYF
TRBV28	TRBJ1-5	CASSLDTGTWNQPQHF
TRBV5-1	TRBJ2-1	CASRAVGEVPHEQFF
TRBV5-1	TRBJ2-3	CASVGLAGGTDTQYF